The 8 T cell receptor beta chains below come from one sample, sequenced in a study of T cell responses to AZD1222 COVID-19 vaccine. Repertoires were generated with immunoSEQ multiplex PCR, while TCRdb's copy carries only in-frame clones and drops some. The sample yields some 90,000 clones, under 95% seen once. Sample: peripheral blood, taken on day 0 of MenACWY control vaccination. These receptors were taken from an adult in good health.

This chain's CDR3 is CASGVGGGPSGEQYF. DNA for the CDR3: TGTGCCAGCGGGGTAGGAGGTGGGCCCTCGGGCGAGCAGTACTTC. This rearrangement joins TRBV28 to TRBJ2-7; D perhaps matches TRBD2 (5 bases). With 8 bases removed from V and 6 bases from J, the gap between germline ends came to 23 bases. Germline V gives CDR1 MDHEN, CDR2 SYDVKM. CDR3 size: 15 residues.

V is TRBV6-5 and J is TRBJ1-6, with no clear D. From germline, CDR1 is MNHEY and CDR2 SVGAGI. The CDR3 length is 15 residues. V lost 6 bases and J 7 bases, leaving 16 bases between the germline ends. CDR3 nucleotide sequence: TGTGCCAGCAGCCATGGTGAACCACTAAATTCACCCCTCCACTTT. It encodes CASSHGEPLNSPLHF.

The chain carries TRBV2 and TRBJ1-4, with 7 bases identical to TRBD1. Germline V gene data show CDR1 as SNHLY and CDR2 as FYNNEI. V lost 3 bases, J lost 8 bases, and 9 bases stayed unmatched. This CDR3 contains 15 residues. This CDR3 is CASSDPTGVKEKLFF. For the CDR3, the DNA is TGTGCCAGCAGTGACCCAACAGGGGTTAAAGAAAAACTGTTTTTT.

The rearrangement joins TRBV5-5 to TRBJ2-1; D gene uncertain. Germline V gene sequence: CDR1 SGHKS, CDR2 YYEKEE (reference sequence). Trimming took 1 base from V and 8 from J, leaving 10 bases between them. The CDR3 has 13 amino acids. CDR3 amino acids: CASSLLKADEQFF. CDR3 sequence (DNA): TGTGCCAGCAGCTTGCTTAAGGCGGATGAGCAGTTCTTC.

A single count supports this clone. V usage is TRBV6-5 and J usage is TRBJ2-7; 7 bases match TRBD1. The CDR3 sequence is 15 residues long. J gave up 0 bases and V 6 bases, and 8 bases lay outside the gene matches. Per germline, CDR1 MNHEY and CDR2 SVGAGI. CDR3 residues: CASSAQTGSSYEQYF. The CDR3 DNA is TGTGCCAGCAGCGCCCAGACAGGGAGCTCCTACGAGCAGTACTTC.

The rearrangement links TRBV12-3 or TRBV12-4 to TRBJ1-1; a weak D match, TRBD1 (5 bases). Between the trimmed V and J ends, which lost 3 bases and 4 bases, there was a span of 9 bases. This CDR3 region has 13 residues. The CDR3 DNA is TGTGCCAGCAGTTTTGACGGGGGCACTGAAGCTTTCTTT. Residues: CASSFDGGTEAFF.

The chain links TRBV7-6 to TRBJ1-5, with D unresolved. Trimming cost V 5 bases and J 8 bases, with 10 bases left between them. The CDR3 sequence is 12 residues long. Germline V lookup: CDR1 SGHVS, CDR2 FNYEAQ. CDR3 sequence (DNA): TGTGCCAGCAGCCGATCCGGGGAGCCCCAGCATTTT. Translation: CASSRSGEPQHF.

The genes are TRBV5-4 and TRBJ2-7; no clear D gene. Trimming shortened V by 6 bases and J by 3 bases, and 13 bases separated the two germline ends. The CDR3 extends over 13 amino acids. Germline V gene lookup returns CDR1 SGHNT and CDR2 YYREEE (reference sequence). For the CDR3, the DNA is TGTGCCAGCACCAATGAGGCGATCTACGAGCAGTACTTC. It yields the protein CASTNEAIYEQYF.